The text below deals with one T cell receptor beta chain. V shed 5 bases and J shed 8 bases, with 17 bases lying between them. Germline-derived CDR1 and CDR2 are MGHRA and YSYEKL. The CDR3 runs 14 residues. Measured with immunoSEQ multiplex PCR; TCRdb has only the in-frame clones, and not every one. The table lists around 170,000 clones, 70% to 90% of them singletons. The sample belongs to a study of control samples from healthy donors and cancer patients. The specimen was blood. This TCR was recovered from a woman between 25 and 40 years old in good health. The gene calls are TRBV4-1 and TRBJ2-3; either TRBD1 or TRBD2 may supply D (5 bases each). The CDR3 coding sequence is TGCGCCAGCAGCGACCTTATTAGGGACGGTACGCAGTATTTT. This translates into CASSDLIRDGTQYF.